Sequencing of this TCR beta chain was carried out in a study of blood T cell repertoires in COVID-19. Looking at the study overall: Whether acute or convalescent, the COVID-19 samples came from the United States, Italy and Spain. PBMCs, B-cell-depleted T cells, or T cells were the source of the cDNA or gDNA that made up the material.

How the authors handled the data: Counts of nucleated cells, estimated from reference gene primer amplification, were obtained. TCRdb's table, derived via immunoSEQ multiplex PCR, lists solely in-frame clones and lacks some. Clone size and V and J calls were adopted from that table, with D and trimming inferred from the DNA. The sample lists roughly 76,000 clones, roughly 91% occurring once. Unmatched junction bases numbered 4, after V lost 4 bases and J lost 4 bases. The CDR3 sequence is 16 residues long. Germline V lookup: CDR1 SGHRS, CDR2 YFSETQ. The TCR sequence derives from a woman aged 80 or older with active or convalescent COVID-19. The chain employs TRBV5-1 and TRBJ2-2; 13 bases agree with TRBD2. Material: peripheral blood. The CDR3 here is CASSTSGGAFTGELFF. CDR3 in DNA: TGCGCCAGCAGCACTAGCGGGGGGGCCTTCACCGGGGAGCTGTTTTTT.